The sequence of this TCR beta chain was determined in a study of T cells in narcolepsy (dated by TCRdb to 2017 to 2018). Context from the whole study: Healthy control donors were enrolled in the study alongside patients who had narcolepsy type 1 or type 2 (NT1, NT2). The study sought autoreactive T cells targeting hypocretin neuron self-antigens (hypocretin, TRIB2) in narcolepsy patients, using TCR Vbeta sequencing to track clonotypes in blood and CSF. General conclusions and limits of the study: Autoreactive clonotypes were reported to be detected serially in the blood of the same patients and of different patients, but not in the blood of healthy controls. Patients and controls had comparable numbers of sequenced blood memory CD4+ clonotypes, averaging about 39,000 and 30,000, respectively. No sequences matching autoreactive T cell clones were contained in some blood memory CD4+ repertoires from patients and controls. HCRT-specific and TRIB2-specific autoreactive clonotypes were highlighted in plots that compared CD4+ T cell clonotypes in CSF versus blood from the same patient.

Library method: the immunoSEQ multiplex PCR assay. TCRdb took this table from immuneACCESS and kept in-frame rearrangements with V and J called. Such tables lack part of the clones; where checked against another copy, unresolved V genes explain under half of the gap, and the rest is unexplained. In all, the sample holds about 31,000 clones, and around 80% of those were seen once. The ten largest clonotypes hold about 1.2% of the sample. Note on this clone: The antigen this receptor binds is unknown. It has no much larger one-base neighbor in the sample; base qualities were not kept.

The junction shows trimming of 2 bases on V and 8 bases on J, and the gene matches do not reach 10 bases of it. CDR3 length: 15 amino acids, cysteine to phenylalanine. CDR3 DNA is the only sequence kept; it has 45 bases, read in frame from the first base. The germline V gene (reference sequence) specifies SEHNR as CDR1 and FQNEAQ as CDR2. For TCR Vbeta sequencing, memory CD4+ T cells were sorted ex vivo from the peripheral blood of narcolepsy patients and healthy controls. The sequencing sample was made of CD45RA- memory CD4+ T cells from PBMCs. The intended sense of this specimen's cell subset or site label: memory T cells sorted ex vivo from peripheral blood. The rearrangement joined TRBV7-9 to TRBJ1-2; the central 8 bases match TRBD1. The receptor was derived from a human donor with narcolepsy. The CDR3 amino acid sequence is: CASSLPGQGAWGYTF. The bases read TGTGCCAGCAGCTTACCTGGGCAGGGGGCGTGGGGCTACACCTTC.